The text below deals with one T cell receptor (beta chain). The method was immunoSEQ multiplex PCR; TCRdb's version includes in-frame clones alone and lacks a portion of them. The data contain 150,000 to 200,000 clones, 92% of them singletons. This sample is drawn from a study of T cell responses to AZD1222 COVID-19 vaccine. The input for sequencing was peripheral blood, taken on day 0 of AZD1222 vaccination. The TCR sequence derives from an adult in good health.

The CDR3 loop is CASSQNPRRTEAFF. As DNA, the CDR3 is TGTGCCAGCAGCCAAAACCCACGCCGGACTGAAGCTTTCTTT. The V call is TRBV5-8, the J call TRBJ1-1; the D is unclear. There are 14 residues in the CDR3. The germline gives CDR1 SGHTS, CDR2 YDEGEE. The germline V and J ends were trimmed by 4 bases and 5 bases, with 15 bases remaining between them.